The 28 T cell receptor beta chains below were found in one sample sequenced in a study of blood T cell repertoires in COVID-19. The data were produced by immunoSEQ multiplex PCR, yet TCRdb's version contains in-frame clones alone and is incomplete. The sample lists roughly 240,000 clones, roughly 83% occurring once. The sample was PBMCs or T cells enriched from blood (not recorded which). The receptors stem from a woman aged 45-65 years who had recovered from COVID-19.

V is TRBV6-5 and J is TRBJ2-5, with TRBD2 as a possible D gene (6 bases). The CDR3 has 15 amino acids. Germline CDR1 reads MNHEY; CDR2 reads SVGAGI. Trimming removed 6 bases from V and 4 bases from J, with 18 bases in between. The CDR3 here is CASSRDSDQGETQYF. The CDR3 DNA follows: TGTGCCAGCAGCCGGGACTCGGATCAAGGAGAGACCCAGTACTTC.

This chain links TRBV27 with TRBJ2-1, with D perhaps TRBD1 (5 bases). Germline lookup yields CDR1 MNHEY and CDR2 SMNVEV (reference sequence). Trimming took 5 bases from V and 5 from J, leaving 22 bases between them. CDR3 length: 17 residues. The DNA of the CDR3 is TGTGCCAGCAGTCTCCGACCCACCGACAGAGCCCACAATGAGCAGTTCTTC. It translates to CASSLRPTDRAHNEQFF.

This clone was seen more than once but under ten times. This chain links TRBV5-4 with TRBJ1-1; 8 positions match TRBD1. The CDR3 length is 18 residues. Germline V gene sequence: CDR1 SGHNT, CDR2 YYREEE (reference sequence). Trimming took 4 bases from V and 4 from J; bases not matched to a gene: 18. CDR3: CASSLRGLARSLSTEAFF. DNA of the CDR3: TGTGCCAGCAGCCTCAGGGGGCTTGCGAGGAGTTTGAGCACTGAAGCTTTCTTT.

The V gene is TRBV7-2, the J gene TRBJ1-1; D is perhaps TRBD1 (5 bases). Deletions cut 5 bases from V and 1 base from J, with 11 bases between. Germline values: CDR1 SGHTA, CDR2 FQGNSA. The length of the CDR3 is 14 residues. For the CDR3, the DNA is TGTGCCAGCAGCGCCCAGGGTGGGAACACTGAAGCTTTCTTT. Its protein product is CASSAQGGNTEAFF.

The chain employs TRBV30 and TRBJ2-2, with 9 positions matching TRBD2. This CDR3 comprises 16 residues. Germline loops: CDR1 GTSNPN, CDR2 SVGIG (reference sequence). V dropped 0 bases and J dropped 5; count of bases not matched to a gene: 7. The CDR3, as DNA: TGTGCCTGGAGTGTAGGCGGGGGGGCTAGGACCGGGGAGCTGTTTTTT. Translation gives CAWSVGGGARTGELFF. Based on the CDR3 plus reference TRBV30 and TRBJ2-2, the full variable domain is SQTIHQWPATLVQPVGSPLSLECTVEGTSNPNLYWYRQAAGRGLQLLFYSVGIGQISSEVPQNLSASRPQDRQFILSSKKLLLSDSGFYLCAWSVGGGARTGELFFGEGSRLTVL.

The J gene is TRBJ1-6, the V gene TRBV12-3 or TRBV12-4; D not certain. CDR3 length equals 12 residues. The germline V and J ends were trimmed by 6 bases and 11 bases, with 11 bases remaining between them. CDR3 in amino acids: CASRRGSTPLHF. CDR3 coding DNA: TGTGCCAGCAGACGGGGTTCCACACCCCTCCACTTT.

The rearrangement links TRBV2 to TRBJ2-1, with 14 bases identical to TRBD2. The CDR3 is 14 amino acids. The J segment lost 7 bases and the V segment lost 4 bases, leaving 0 bases of the junction unmatched. Germline V gene sequence: CDR1 SNHLY, CDR2 FYNNEI. The CDR3 here is CASSGTSGRNEQFF. Here the CDR3 DNA reads TGTGCCAGCAGTGGGACTAGCGGGAGGAATGAGCAGTTCTTC.

The J gene is TRBJ1-4, the V gene TRBV14; perhaps TRBD1 as D (5 bases). There are 17 residues in the CDR3. Germline V gene data show CDR1 as SGHDN and CDR2 as FVKESK. V was cut by 2 bases and J by 3 bases, with 16 bases left in between. CDR3 amino acids: CASSQMFGREANEKLFF. The CDR3 bases are TGTGCCAGCAGCCAAATGTTCGGCAGGGAGGCTAATGAAAAACTGTTTTTT.

This CDR3 reads CASSLAYDRSGNTIYF. CDR3 sequence (DNA): TGTGCCAGCAGCTTAGCCTACGACAGATCTGGAAACACCATATATTTT. The chain couples TRBV7-9 to TRBJ1-3; tentative D call: TRBD1 (5 bases). Germline lookup yields CDR1 SEHNR and CDR2 FQNEAQ (reference sequence). The CDR3 contains 16 residues. V was shortened by 0 bases and J by 1 base, with 10 bases between the two germline ends.

V gene TRBV18 combines with J gene TRBJ1-6, with unresolved D. Trimming cost V 6 bases and J 7 bases, with 7 bases left between them. The CDR3 totals 12 residues. Per the germline V gene, CDR1 is KGHSH and CDR2 is LQKENI. CDR3 bases: TGTGCCAGCTCTGAGGCAAATTCACCCCTCCACTTT. Translation: CASSEANSPLHF.

The chain is built from TRBV11-1 and TRBJ2-5; tentatively, D is TRBD2 (6 bases). In germline, CDR1 is SGHAT, CDR2 FQDESV (reference sequence). This CDR3 has 14 amino acids. With 5 bases removed from V and 4 bases from J, the gap between germline ends came to 14 bases. This CDR3 reads CASSPRTNRETQYF. CDR3 nucleotides: TGTGCCAGCAGCCCTCGGACTAATCGAGAGACCCAGTACTTC.

The chain carries TRBV18 and TRBJ2-7, with 15 positions matching TRBD2. The germline gives CDR1 KGHSH, CDR2 LQKENI. The V segment lost 4 bases and the J segment 3 bases; nucleotides outside the gene matches: 7. The CDR3 has 17 amino acids. CDR3 nucleotides: TGTGCCAGCTCACTGCCGGGACTAGCGGGAGGTTTCTACGAGCAGTACTTC. Protein: CASSLPGLAGGFYEQYF.

The table lists this clone with a count of one. One junction end does not reproduce the germline sequence, and a read error may be involved. The V gene is TRBV15, the J gene TRBJ1-1, with 10 bases lining up with TRBD1. The CDR3 covers 14 residues. Germline assignment: CDR1 LNHNV and CDR2 YYDKDF (reference sequence). CDR3 DNA: TGTGCCACCAGCCGAGACAGGGGGCGGTTTGAAGCTTTCTTT. Its protein is CATSRDRGRFEAFF.

This chain joins TRBV3-1 (or the pseudogene TRBV3-2) and TRBJ2-5, with 12 bases matching TRBD1. Germline V CDR1 and CDR2: LGHDT, YNNKEL (reference sequence). This CDR3 spans 17 amino acids. Losses at the gene ends were 0 bases for V and 1 base for J; bases not matched to a gene: 3. The DNA for the CDR3 is TGTGCCAGCAGCCAAGACTTGGGACAGGGGGCCCAAGAGACCCAGTACTTC. As protein: CASSQDLGQGAQETQYF.

The chain combines TRBV6-5 with TRBJ1-5; possible D gene TRBD1, 5 bases. Germline assignment: CDR1 MNHEY and CDR2 SVGAGI. The CDR3 spans 15 residues. Trimming removed 6 bases from V and 0 bases from J, with 12 bases in between. The CDR3 region is CASRMDTHSNQPQHF. DNA of the CDR3: TGTGCCAGCAGGATGGACACCCATAGCAATCAGCCCCAGCATTTT.

The DNA of the CDR3 is TGTGCCAGCAACAGGGTGAACATTCAGTACTTC. Protein: CASNRVNIQYF. The chain employs TRBV6-5 and TRBJ2-4, with D possibly TRBD1 on 6 matching bases. This CDR3 contains 11 residues. Germline loops: CDR1 MNHEY, CDR2 SVGAGI. Trimming stripped 7 bases from V and 7 bases from J, with 8 bases between.

The chain has TRBV6-5 and TRBJ2-3, with TRBD1 matching 7 bases. The V and J ends lost 6 bases and 7 bases, in that order; junction bases with no gene match: 7. The CDR3 length is 13 residues. Germline loops: CDR1 MNHEY, CDR2 SVGAGI. The CDR3 bases are TGTGCCAGCAGGCGTGGGGACAGTTATACGCAGTATTTT. Its protein is CASRRGDSYTQYF.

The gene calls are TRBV11-3 and TRBJ2-7, with TRBD1 as a possible D gene (6 bases). Germline CDR1 SGHNT, CDR2 YENEEA. The V end lost 5 bases, the J end lost 0 bases, and 8 bases lay between the germline ends. The length of the CDR3 is 13 residues. CDR3 DNA: TGTGCCAGCAGCGACAGGAGCTCCTACGAGCAGTACTTC. This sequence encodes CASSDRSSYEQYF.

The rearrangement uses TRBV11-2 and TRBJ1-3, with D hard to call. Germline values: CDR1 SGHAT, CDR2 FQNNGV. This CDR3 is built from 16 residues. Trimming cost V 3 bases and J 0 bases, with 12 bases left between them. CDR3 in DNA: TGTGCCAGCAGCTTCTCTTGGGAGCGCTCTGGAAACACCATATATTTT. Its protein product is CASSFSWERSGNTIYF.

J is TRBJ2-2 and V is TRBV18; D not resolved. V lost 4 bases, J lost 3 bases, and 15 bases lay in between. The length of the CDR3 is 16 residues. Germline V CDR1 and CDR2: KGHSH, LQKENI. The CDR3 nucleotides read TGTGCCAGCTCACAATTGACACCGTTAGACACCGGGGAGCTGTTTTTT. It encodes CASSQLTPLDTGELFF.

V gene TRBV15 combines with J gene TRBJ2-1, with D possibly being TRBD2 (6 bases). The CDR3 contains 15 residues. Per the germline V gene, CDR1 is LNHNV and CDR2 is YYDKDF (reference sequence). V was shortened by 8 bases and J by 3 bases, with 17 bases between the two germline ends. CDR3 in DNA: TGTGCCACCTCTATCCCCCAGGGACTCTACAATGAGCAGTTCTTC. Amino acids: CATSIPQGLYNEQFF.

This clone showed up just a few times. The chain couples TRBV5-5 to TRBJ2-3; 7 bases are shared with TRBD1. Germline CDR1 reads SGHKS; CDR2 reads YYEKEE (reference sequence). This CDR3 is 16 amino acids long. J lost 8 bases, V lost 0 bases, and 12 bases had no gene match. The CDR3 loop is CASSLEGQLLQATQYF. CDR3 DNA: TGTGCCAGCAGCTTGGAGGGACAGCTCTTGCAGGCTACGCAGTATTTT.

The chain recombines TRBV6-1 with TRBJ2-7, with a weak D call TRBD2 (5 bases). The CDR3 runs 13 residues. The V end lost 5 bases, the J end lost 7 bases, and 15 bases lay between the germline ends. Germline lookup yields CDR1 MNHNS and CDR2 SASEGT. The CDR3 coding sequence is TGTGCCAGCAGTTTTACCGAGGCGGGTGAGCAGTACTTC. Its protein is CASSFTEAGEQYF.

V gene TRBV5-1 combines with J gene TRBJ2-7; no definite D call. The V end was cut by 4 bases, the J end by 1 base, with 9 bases between. Germline CDR1 and CDR2: SGHRS and YFSETQ. CDR3 length: 13 residues. Here the CDR3 DNA reads TGCGCCAGCAGCCCACGGTTGTCCTACGAGCAGTACTTC. Translating it yields CASSPRLSYEQYF.

In this sample, this clone turned up a few times. V gene TRBV5-3 combines with J gene TRBJ1-6; the match to TRBD1 covers 7 bases. TRBV5-3 is an ORF for which the function is uncertain. CDR3 length: 16 amino acids. The J segment lost 9 bases and the V segment lost 3 bases, leaving 12 bases of the junction unmatched. The CDR3 loop is CARSSDRVRWSSPLHF. CDR3 bases: TGTGCCAGAAGCTCCGACAGGGTAAGGTGGTCTTCACCCCTCCACTTT.

This clone was detected a few times. J is TRBJ1-2 and V is TRBV5-5; 8 nucleotides align to TRBD1. After removal of 4 bases from V and 4 bases from J, the junction contained 3 bases not matched to a gene. The CDR3 consists of 13 residues. Germline V gene lookup returns CDR1 SGHKS and CDR2 YYEKEE (reference sequence). CDR3 amino acids: CASSKDRGYGYTF. CDR3 coding DNA: TGTGCCAGCAGCAAAGACAGGGGCTATGGCTACACCTTC.

The genes are TRBV6-6 and TRBJ1-2; 8 bases match TRBD1. The V and J ends lost 6 bases and 6 bases, in that order; junction bases with no gene match: 6. Germline CDR1 MNHNY, CDR2 SVGAGI (reference sequence). CDR3 length equals 13 residues. The CDR3 bases are TGTGCCAGCAGACAGGGACAGGCTCATGGCTACACCTTC. This encodes CASRQGQAHGYTF.

This rearrangement joins TRBV6-5 to TRBJ1-1; 7 bases are a match to TRBD1. Per the germline V gene, CDR1 is MNHEY and CDR2 is SVGAGI. V shed 6 bases and J 0 bases; nucleotides not matched to a gene: 4. The length of the CDR3 is 14 residues. This chain's CDR3 is CASRSGTVNTEAFF. The CDR3 DNA is TGTGCCAGCAGATCCGGGACAGTGAACACTGAAGCTTTCTTT.